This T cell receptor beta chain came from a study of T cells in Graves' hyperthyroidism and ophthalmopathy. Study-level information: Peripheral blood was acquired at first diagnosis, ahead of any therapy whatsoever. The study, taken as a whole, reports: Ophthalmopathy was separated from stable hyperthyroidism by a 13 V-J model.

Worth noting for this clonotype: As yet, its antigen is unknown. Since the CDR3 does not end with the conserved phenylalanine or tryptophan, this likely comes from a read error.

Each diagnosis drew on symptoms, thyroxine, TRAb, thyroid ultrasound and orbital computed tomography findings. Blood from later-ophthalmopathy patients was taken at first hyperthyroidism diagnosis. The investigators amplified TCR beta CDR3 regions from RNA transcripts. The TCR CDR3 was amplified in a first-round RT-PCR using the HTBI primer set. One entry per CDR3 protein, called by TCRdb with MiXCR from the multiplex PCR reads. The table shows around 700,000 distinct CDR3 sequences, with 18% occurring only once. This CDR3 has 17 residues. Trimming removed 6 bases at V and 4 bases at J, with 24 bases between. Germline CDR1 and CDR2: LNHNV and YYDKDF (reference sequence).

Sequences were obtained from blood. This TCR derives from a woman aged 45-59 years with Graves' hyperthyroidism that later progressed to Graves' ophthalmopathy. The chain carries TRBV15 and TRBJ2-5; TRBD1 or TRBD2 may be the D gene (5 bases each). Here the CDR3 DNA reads TGTGCCACCAGAGGGGACGGGGTCGGGACCCTAGCAGAGACCCAGTACCTC. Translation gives CATRGDGVGTLAETQYL.